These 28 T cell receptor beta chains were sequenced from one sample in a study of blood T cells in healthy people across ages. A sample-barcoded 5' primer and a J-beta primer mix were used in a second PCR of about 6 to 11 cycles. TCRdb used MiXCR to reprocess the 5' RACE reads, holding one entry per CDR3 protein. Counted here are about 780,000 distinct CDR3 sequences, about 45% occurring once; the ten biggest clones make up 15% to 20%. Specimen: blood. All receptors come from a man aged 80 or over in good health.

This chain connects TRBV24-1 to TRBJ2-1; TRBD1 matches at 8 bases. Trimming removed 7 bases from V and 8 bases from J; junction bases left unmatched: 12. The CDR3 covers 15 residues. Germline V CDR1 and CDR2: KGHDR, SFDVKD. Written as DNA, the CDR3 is TGTGCCACCAGCGGACAGGGATCTAGCAGGCATGAGCAGTTCTTC. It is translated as CATSGQGSSRHEQFF.

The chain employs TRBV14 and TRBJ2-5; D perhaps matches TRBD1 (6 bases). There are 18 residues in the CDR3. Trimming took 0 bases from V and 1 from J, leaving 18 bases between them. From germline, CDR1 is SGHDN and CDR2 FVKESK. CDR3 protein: CASSQDRVDRTPQETQYF. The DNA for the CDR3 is TGTGCCAGCAGCCAAGATCGCGTAGACAGGACGCCCCAAGAGACCCAGTACTTC.

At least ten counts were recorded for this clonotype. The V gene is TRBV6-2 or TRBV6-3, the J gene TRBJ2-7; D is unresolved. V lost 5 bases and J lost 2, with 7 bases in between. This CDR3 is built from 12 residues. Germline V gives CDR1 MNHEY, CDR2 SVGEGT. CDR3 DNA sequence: TGTGCCAGCAGTAACCTAGCCTACGAGCAGTACTTC. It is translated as CASSNLAYEQYF.

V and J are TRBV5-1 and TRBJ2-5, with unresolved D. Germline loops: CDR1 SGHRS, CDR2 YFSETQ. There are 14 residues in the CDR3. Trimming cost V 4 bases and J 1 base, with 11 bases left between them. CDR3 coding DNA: TGCGCCAGCAGCCCCGAAAACCCCCAAGAGACCCAGTACTTC. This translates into CASSPENPQETQYF.

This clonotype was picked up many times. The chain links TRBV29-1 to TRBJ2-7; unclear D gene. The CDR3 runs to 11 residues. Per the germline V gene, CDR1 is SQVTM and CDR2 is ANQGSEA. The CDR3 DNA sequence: TGCAGTTTTGTGGGTTCCTACGAGCAGTACTTC. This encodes CSFVGSYEQYF.

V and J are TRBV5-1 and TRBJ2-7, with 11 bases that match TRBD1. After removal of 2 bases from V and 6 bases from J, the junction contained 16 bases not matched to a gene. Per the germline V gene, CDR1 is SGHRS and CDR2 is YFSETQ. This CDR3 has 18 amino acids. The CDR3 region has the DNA TGCGCCAGCAGCTTAGGGACAGGGGGTAGCGGGCTCAGAGGCGAGCAGTACTTC. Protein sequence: CASSLGTGGSGLRGEQYF.

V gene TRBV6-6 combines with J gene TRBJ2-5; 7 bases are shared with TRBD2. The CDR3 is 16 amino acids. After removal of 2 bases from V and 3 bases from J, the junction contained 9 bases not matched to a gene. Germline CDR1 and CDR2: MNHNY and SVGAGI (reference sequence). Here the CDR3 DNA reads TGTGCCAGCAGTTACGGGAGGGTGCGGGGTGAAGAGACCCAGTACTTC. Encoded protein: CASSYGRVRGEETQYF.

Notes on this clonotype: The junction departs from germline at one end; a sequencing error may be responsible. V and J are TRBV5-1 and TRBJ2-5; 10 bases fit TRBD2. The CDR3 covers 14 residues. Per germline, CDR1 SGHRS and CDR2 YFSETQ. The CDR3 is CASRAGGPREIQYF. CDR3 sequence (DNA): TGCGCCAGCAGAGCGGGAGGGCCCCGAGAGATCCAGTACTTC.

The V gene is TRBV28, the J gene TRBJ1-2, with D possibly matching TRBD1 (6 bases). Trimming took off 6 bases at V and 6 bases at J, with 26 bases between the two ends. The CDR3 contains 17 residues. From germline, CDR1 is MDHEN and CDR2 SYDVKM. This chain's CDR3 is CASSSFARGFMIDGYTF. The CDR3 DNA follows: TGTGCCAGCAGCTCCTTCGCCAGGGGTTTTATGATTGATGGCTACACCTTC.

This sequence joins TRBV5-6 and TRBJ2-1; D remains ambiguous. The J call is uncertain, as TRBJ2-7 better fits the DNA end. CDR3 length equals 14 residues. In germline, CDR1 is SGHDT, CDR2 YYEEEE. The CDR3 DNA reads TGTGCCAGCAGCTCCTGGGTCCACGACAATGAGCAGTACTTC. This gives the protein CASSSWVHDNEQYF.

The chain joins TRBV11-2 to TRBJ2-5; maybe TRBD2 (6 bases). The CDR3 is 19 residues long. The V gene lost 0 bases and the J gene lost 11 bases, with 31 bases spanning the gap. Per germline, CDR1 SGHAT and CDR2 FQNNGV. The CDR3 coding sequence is TGTGCCAGCAGCTTAGATTCGAGGAGCGGGTTAAGGGGAGGCAATGAGCAGTACTTC. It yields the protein CASSLDSRSGLRGGNEQYF.

CDR3: CASSPTSGTSGGGLWGNEQFF. DNA of the CDR3: TGTGCCAGCAGTCCTACCTCCGGGACTAGCGGGGGAGGCCTTTGGGGAAATGAGCAGTTCTTC. The V call is TRBV27, the J call TRBJ2-1, with 14 bases lining up with TRBD2. Germline V gene data show CDR1 as MNHEY and CDR2 as SMNVEV (reference sequence). The CDR3 runs to 21 residues. Trimming removed 5 bases from V and 7 bases from J; junction bases left unmatched: 22.

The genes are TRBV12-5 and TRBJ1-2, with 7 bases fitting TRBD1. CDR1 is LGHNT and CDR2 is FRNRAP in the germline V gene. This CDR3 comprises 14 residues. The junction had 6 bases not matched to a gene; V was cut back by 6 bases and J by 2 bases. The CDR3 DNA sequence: TGTGCTAGTGGGCCGGGACAGACGAACTATGGCTACACCTTC. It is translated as CASGPGQTNYGYTF.

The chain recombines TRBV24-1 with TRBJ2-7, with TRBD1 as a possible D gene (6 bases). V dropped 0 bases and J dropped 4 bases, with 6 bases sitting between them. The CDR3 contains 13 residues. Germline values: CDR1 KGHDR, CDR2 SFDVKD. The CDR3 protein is CATSDLTGYEQYF. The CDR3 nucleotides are TGTGCCACCAGTGATTTGACAGGGTACGAGCAGTACTTC.

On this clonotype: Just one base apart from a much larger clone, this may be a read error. The DNA of the CDR3 is TGCGCCAGCAGTGATCCCGGGCGAAGAGAGACCCAGTTCTTC. Amino acids: CASSDPGRRETQFF. This chain links TRBV10-2 with TRBJ2-1; D not resolved. Germline V gene sequence: CDR1 WSHSY, CDR2 SAAADI. This CDR3 spans 14 amino acids. V lost 3 bases, J lost 13 bases, and 19 bases lay in between.

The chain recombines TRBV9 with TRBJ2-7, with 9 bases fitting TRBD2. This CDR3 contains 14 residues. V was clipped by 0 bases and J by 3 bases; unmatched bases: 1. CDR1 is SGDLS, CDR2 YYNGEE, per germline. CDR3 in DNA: TGTGCCAGCAGCGTAGTAGCGGGAGACTACGAGCAGTACTTC. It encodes CASSVVAGDYEQYF.

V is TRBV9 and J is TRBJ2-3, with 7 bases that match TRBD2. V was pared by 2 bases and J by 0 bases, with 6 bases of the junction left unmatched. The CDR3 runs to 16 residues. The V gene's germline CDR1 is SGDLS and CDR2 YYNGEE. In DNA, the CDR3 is TGTGCCAGCAGCGTCTCGAGCGGGATCAGCACAGATACGCAGTATTTT. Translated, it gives CASSVSSGISTDTQYF.

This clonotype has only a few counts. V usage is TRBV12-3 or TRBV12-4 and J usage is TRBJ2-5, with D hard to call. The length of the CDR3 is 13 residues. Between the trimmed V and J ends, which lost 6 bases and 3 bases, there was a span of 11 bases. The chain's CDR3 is CASRTQDKETQYF. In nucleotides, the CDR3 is TGTGCCAGCAGAACCCAGGATAAAGAGACCCAGTACTTC.

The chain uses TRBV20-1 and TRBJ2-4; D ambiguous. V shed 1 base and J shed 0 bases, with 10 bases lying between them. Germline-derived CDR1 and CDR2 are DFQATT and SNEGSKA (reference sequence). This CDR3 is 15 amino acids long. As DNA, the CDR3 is TGCAGTGCTAGAGGTCCAATACTAGCCAAAAACATTCAGTACTTC. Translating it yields CSARGPILAKNIQYF.

The chain's CDR3 is CATSRVDRDSTDTQYF. The CDR3 nucleotides are TGTGCCACCAGCAGAGTTGACAGGGATAGCACAGATACGCAGTATTTT. This chain uses TRBV15 with TRBJ2-3, with 7 positions matching TRBD1. J was trimmed by 0 bases and V by 1 base; bases with no gene match: 4. The CDR3 totals 16 residues. Germline CDR1 LNHNV, CDR2 YYDKDF (reference sequence).

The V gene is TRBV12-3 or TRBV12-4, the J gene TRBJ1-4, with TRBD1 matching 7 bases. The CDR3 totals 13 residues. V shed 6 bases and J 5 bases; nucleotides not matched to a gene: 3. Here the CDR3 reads CASRTGWNEKLFF. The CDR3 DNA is TGTGCCAGCAGGACAGGGTGGAATGAAAAACTGTTTTTT.

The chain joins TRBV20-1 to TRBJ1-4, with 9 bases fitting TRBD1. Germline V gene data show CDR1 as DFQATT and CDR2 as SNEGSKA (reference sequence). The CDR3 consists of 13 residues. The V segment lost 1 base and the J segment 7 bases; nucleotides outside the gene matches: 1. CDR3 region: CSARVTGGEKLFF. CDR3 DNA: TGCAGTGCTAGAGTGACAGGGGGTGAAAAACTGTTTTTT.

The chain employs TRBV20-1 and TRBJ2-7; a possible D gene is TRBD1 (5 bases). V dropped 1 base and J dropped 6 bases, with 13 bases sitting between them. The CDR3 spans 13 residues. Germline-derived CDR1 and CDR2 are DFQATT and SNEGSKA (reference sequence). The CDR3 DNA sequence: TGCAGTGCTAGAGTCCCAGGGTATTCCGAGCAGTACTTC. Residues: CSARVPGYSEQYF.

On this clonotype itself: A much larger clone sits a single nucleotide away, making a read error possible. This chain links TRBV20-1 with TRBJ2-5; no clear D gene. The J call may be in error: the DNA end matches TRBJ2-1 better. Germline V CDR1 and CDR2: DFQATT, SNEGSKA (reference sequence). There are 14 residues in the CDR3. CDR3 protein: CSASVRGAKETQFF. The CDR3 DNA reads TGCAGTGCTAGCGTTAGAGGTGCCAAAGAGACCCAGTTCTTC.

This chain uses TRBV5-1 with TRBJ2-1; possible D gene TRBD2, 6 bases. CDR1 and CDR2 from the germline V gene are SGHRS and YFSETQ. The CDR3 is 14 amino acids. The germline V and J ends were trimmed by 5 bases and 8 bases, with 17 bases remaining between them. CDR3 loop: CASSGGGLVDEQFF. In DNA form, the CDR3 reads TGCGCCAGCAGTGGAGGAGGGCTGGTAGATGAGCAGTTCTTC.

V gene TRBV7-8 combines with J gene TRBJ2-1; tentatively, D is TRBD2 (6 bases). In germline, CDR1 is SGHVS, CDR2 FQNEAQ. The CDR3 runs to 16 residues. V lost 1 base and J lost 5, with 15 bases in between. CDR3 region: CASSLVGGTRNNEQFF. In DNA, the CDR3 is TGTGCCAGCAGCTTAGTCGGAGGGACGAGGAACAATGAGCAGTTCTTC.

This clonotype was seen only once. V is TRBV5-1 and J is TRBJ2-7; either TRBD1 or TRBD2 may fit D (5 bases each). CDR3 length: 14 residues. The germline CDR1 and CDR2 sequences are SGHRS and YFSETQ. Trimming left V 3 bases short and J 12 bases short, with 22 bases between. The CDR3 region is CASSSRDPQETRYF. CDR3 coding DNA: TGCGCCAGCAGCTCCCGGGACCCGCAAGAGACCCGGTACTTC.

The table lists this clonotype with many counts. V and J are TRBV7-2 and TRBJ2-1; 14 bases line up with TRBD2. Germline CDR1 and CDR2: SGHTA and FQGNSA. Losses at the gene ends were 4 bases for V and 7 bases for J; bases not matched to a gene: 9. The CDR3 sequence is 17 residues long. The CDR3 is CASSSPPRLAGGNEQFF. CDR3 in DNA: TGTGCCAGCAGCTCACCGCCTAGACTAGCGGGAGGGAATGAGCAGTTCTTC. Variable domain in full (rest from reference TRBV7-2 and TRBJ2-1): GAGVSQSPSNKVTEKGKDVELRCDPISGHTALYWYRQSLGQGLEFLIYFQGNSAPDKSGLPSDRFSAERTGGSVSTLTIQRTQQEDSAVYLCASSSPPRLAGGNEQFFGPGTRLTVL.